These T cell receptor beta chains were read from a single sample in a study of blood T cell repertoires in COVID-19. TCRdb keeps only in-frame clones here, not all; method: immunoSEQ multiplex PCR. The table has 250,000 to 350,000 clones, 87% seen once. Material for sequencing was PBMCs or T cells enriched from blood (not recorded which). These receptors came from a woman under 30 who had recovered from COVID-19. The CDR3 runs from the conserved cysteine through the conserved F or W. A D gene is named only where the DNA matches it firmly. Size values are once, few and many counts, or a class for expanded clones, and some rows have none.

V: TRBV27; size: NA; J: TRBJ2-1; D: TRBD2; CDR3: CASSARTSGSNEQFF; DNA: TGTGCCAGCAGTGCGCGGACTAGCGGGAGCAATGAGCAGTTCTTC
V: TRBV28; size: many; J: TRBJ1-5; D: TRBD1; CDR3: CASSSSRGTVSNQPQHF; DNA: TGTGCCAGCAGTTCGAGCAGAGGGACAGTTAGCAATCAGCCCCAGCATTTT
V: TRBV28; size: NA; J: TRBJ2-3; D: NA; CDR3: CASSPDSGVTDTQYF; DNA: TGTGCCAGCAGTCCCGACTCGGGGGTCACAGATACGCAGTATTTT
V: TRBV28; size: NA; J: TRBJ1-2; D: TRBD1; CDR3: CASRGTGEADGYTF; DNA: TGTGCCAGCAGGGGGACAGGGGAAGCGGATGGCTACACCTTC
V: TRBV7-2; size: once; J: TRBJ1-4; D: TRBD1; CDR3: CASSKSGTGREKLFF; DNA: TGTGCCAGCAGCAAAAGTGGGACAGGGAGGGAAAAACTGTTTTTT
V: TRBV13; size: NA; J: TRBJ1-1; D: NA; CDR3: CASSHSYRVSGAFF; DNA: TGTGCCAGCAGCCACTCATACAGGGTGTCTGGGGCTTTCTTT
V: TRBV7-6; size: NA; J: TRBJ2-2; D: TRBD1; CDR3: CASSLGTDYTGELFF; DNA: TGTGCCAGCAGTTTGGGGACAGACTACACCGGGGAGCTGTTTTTT
V: TRBV7-9; size: NA; J: TRBJ2-5; D: TRBD2; CDR3: CASSLTTSGAQETQYF; DNA: TGTGCCAGCAGCTTAACGACTAGCGGCGCACAAGAGACCCAGTACTTC
V: TRBV28; size: NA; J: TRBJ1-6; D: TRBD1; CDR3: CASSIRQGFDSPLHF; DNA: TGTGCCAGCAGTATCAGACAGGGTTTTGATTCACCCCTCCACTTT
V: TRBV4-3; size: NA; J: TRBJ1-1; D: TRBD1; CDR3: CASSQATGGFTEAFF; DNA: TGCGCCAGCAGCCAAGCGACAGGGGGTTTCACTGAAGCTTTCTTT
V: TRBV5-1; size: NA; J: TRBJ2-1; D: NA; CDR3: CASSLEPTGPIDEQFF; DNA: TGCGCCAGCAGTTTGGAGCCGACAGGCCCGATCGATGAGCAGTTCTTC
V: TRBV5-1; size: NA; J: TRBJ2-3; D: NA; CDR3: CASSLQTGTDTQYF; DNA: TGCGCCAGCAGCCTTCAGACAGGCACAGATACGCAGTATTTT
V: TRBV6-5; size: NA; J: TRBJ1-1; D: NA; CDR3: CASSYRGTHTEAFF; DNA: TGTGCCAGCAGTTACAGGGGGACGCACACTGAAGCTTTCTTT
V: TRBV6-1; size: NA; J: TRBJ2-5; D: NA; CDR3: CASSARGSAEDGETQYF; DNA: TGTGCCAGCAGTGCCCGGGGGTCTGCGGAGGATGGAGAGACCCAGTACTTC
V: TRBV27; size: once; J: TRBJ2-5; D: TRBD1; CDR3: CASSRQGQETQYF; DNA: TGTGCCAGCAGTCGACAGGGGCAAGAGACCCAGTACTTC
V: TRBV19; size: few; J: TRBJ1-2; D: NA; CDR3: CASSRPRGRYYGYTF; DNA: TGTGCCAGTAGTCGCCCCAGGGGACGCTACTATGGCTACACCTTC